This T cell receptor (beta chain) came from a study of blood T cell repertoires in COVID-19. As for the study in general: The cDNA or gDNA used as material had been derived from T cells, B-cell-depleted T cells, or PBMCs.

Source study methods: Amplification with reference gene primers provided the estimates of nucleated cell counts. Sequenced by immunoSEQ multiplex PCR; TCRdb stores in-frame clones only, minus some. V, J and clone size derive from that table, while D and trimming were established from the DNA sequence. Seen here are about 330,000 clones, roughly 87% observed once, and the top ten hold more than 0.9%. Living in about two dozen US areas, the participants were between about 18 and 100 years of age. Allocation to cohorts depended on clinical history reported by the participants. Germline CDR1 and CDR2: MNHEY and SVGAGI. CDR3 length: 15 residues. The germline V and J ends were trimmed by 0 bases and 2 bases, with 8 bases remaining between them.

Sequences were obtained from PBMCs or T cells enriched from blood (not recorded which). This receptor was taken from a woman aged 25 to 45 who had recovered from COVID-19. The chain is built from TRBV6-5 and TRBJ1-3; D is perhaps TRBD1 (5 bases). The CDR3 loop is CASSYSPTAGNTIYF. As DNA, the CDR3 is TGTGCCAGCAGTTACTCACCGACAGCTGGAAACACCATATATTTT.